Below, 25 T cell receptor beta chains from the same sample are listed, as sequenced in a study of spatial heterogeneity in lung cancer. Each CDR3 protein gets one entry after TCRdb re-called the 5' RACE reads with MiXCR. The sample holds about 10,000 distinct CDR3 sequences, roughly 3.9% seen once. The time point denotes: blood taken at disease recurrence. Unsorted samples of tumor, nontumor lung or frozen PBMC had their whole RNA sequenced. The sequences come from PBMCs, collected at recurrence. Receptors originate from a female donor with early-stage non-small cell lung cancer.

By sample share, this clonotype is medium-sized. Because the library targeted alpha chains, this beta chain is an off-target read whose size means little. The V gene is TRBV29-1, the J gene TRBJ2-5, with a tentative D call TRBD1 (6 bases). The CDR3 is made up of 14 amino acids. The V end was cut by 5 bases, the J end by 2 bases, with 15 bases between. Per germline, CDR1 SQVTM and CDR2 ANQGSEA. As DNA, the CDR3 is TGCAGCGTTACAGGTGGGGGACAACAAGAGACCCAGTACTTC. Translation: CSVTGGGQQETQYF.

This clonotype was seen repeatedly, ten times or more. This beta chain represents an off-target read in a library built for alpha chains; its size is of limited meaning. The CDR3 region is CASSSSGRNEQFF. CDR3 nucleotide sequence: TGTGCCAGCAGTTCGTCCGGGAGGAATGAGCAGTTCTTC. The J gene is TRBJ2-1, the V gene TRBV28; TRBD2 agrees at 7 bases. The CDR3 runs to 13 residues. J lost 7 bases, V lost 4 bases, and 4 bases had no gene match. In germline, CDR1 is MDHEN, CDR2 SYDVKM. The complete variable domain, with remaining parts taken from reference TRBV28 and TRBJ2-1, reads DVKVTQSSRYLVKRTGEKVFLECVQDMDHENMFWYRQDPGLGLRLIYFSYDVKMKEKGDIPEGYSVSREKKERFSLILESASTNQTSMYLCASSSSGRNEQFFGPGTRLTVL.

In its sample, this clonotype was seen many times. In a library made to pick up alpha chains, this beta chain is a stray read with a size that means little. The V call is TRBV7-6, the J call TRBJ2-3; D is ambiguous. The CDR3 spans 16 residues. Trimming took off 0 bases at V and 1 base at J, with 11 bases between the two ends. Germline values: CDR1 SGHVS, CDR2 FNYEAQ. CDR3 sequence: CASSLATTLGTDTQYF. CDR3 nucleotides: TGTGCCAGCAGCTTAGCGACGACTCTCGGCACAGATACGCAGTATTTT.

This clonotype showed up many times. Since it is a stray read in a library aimed at alpha chains, this beta chain has a size that is not meaningful. This rearrangement joins TRBV16 to TRBJ1-3, with 7 nucleotides matching TRBD1. The CDR3 runs 15 residues. The junction had 7 bases not matched to a gene; V was cut back by 4 bases and J by 4 bases. The germline CDR1 and CDR2 sequences are KGHSY and FQNENV. This CDR3 reads CASSLTPGQGNTIYF. CDR3 DNA sequence: TGTGCCAGCAGCCTTACGCCGGGACAGGGAAACACCATATATTTT.

This clonotype was seen many times. The library was prepared for alpha chains; this beta chain is a stray read, so its frequency means little. The chain couples TRBV20-1 to TRBJ2-3, with D unresolved. Trimming removed 7 bases at V and 4 bases at J, with 9 bases between. Germline V lookup: CDR1 DFQATT, CDR2 SNEGSKA (reference sequence). The CDR3 length is 11 residues. CDR3 loop: CSVEIADTQYF. The CDR3 DNA is TGCAGTGTTGAAATCGCAGATACGCAGTATTTT.

This clonotype was detected many times. The library was prepared for alpha chains; this beta chain is a stray read, so its frequency means little. The chain carries TRBV6-5 and TRBJ2-1, with D possibly TRBD2 on 6 matching bases. V was clipped by 1 base and J by 7 bases, with 11 bases between them. Per germline, CDR1 MNHEY and CDR2 SVGAGI. This CDR3 has 14 residues. The CDR3 sequence is CASSYFGGGNEQFF. CDR3 coding DNA: TGTGCCAGCAGTTACTTCGGGGGAGGAAATGAGCAGTTCTTC.

This clonotype has at least ten counts. The library was built for alpha chains, so this beta chain is an off-target read and its size means little. The chain carries TRBV19 and TRBJ2-7; D is ambiguous. The germline gives CDR1 LNHDA, CDR2 SQIVND (reference sequence). V was shortened by 8 bases and J by 0 bases, with 17 bases between the two germline ends. This CDR3 spans 15 amino acids. The CDR3 is CASSGRSGTSYEQYF. For the CDR3, the DNA is TGTGCCAGTTCCGGTAGGTCCGGTACCTCCTACGAGCAGTACTTC.

As concerns this clonotype: Being off target in a library aimed at alpha chains, this beta chain has a size of little meaning. The rearrangement joins TRBV5-1 to TRBJ2-1; TRBD2 matches at 7 bases. The CDR3 length is 15 residues. J was trimmed by 3 bases and V by 4 bases; bases with no gene match: 7. Germline V gene data show CDR1 as SGHRS and CDR2 as YFSETQ. In nucleotides, the CDR3 is TGCGCCAGCAGCGCCTCCGGGACTAACTACAATGAGCAGTTCTTC. Residues: CASSASGTNYNEQFF.

This clonotype was detected many times. This beta chain was picked up by a library intended for alpha chains and is off target, so its count carries little meaning. The CDR3 DNA reads TGTGCCAGCAGTGATATAGGTAGCAATCAGCCCCAGCATTTT. It codes for CASSDIGSNQPQHF. The chain joins TRBV6-1 to TRBJ1-5; D remains unclear. The germline gives CDR1 MNHNS, CDR2 SASEGT. The germline V and J ends were trimmed by 3 bases and 0 bases, with 6 bases remaining between them. This CDR3 spans 14 amino acids.

This clonotype was counted at least ten times. This beta chain was picked up by a library intended for alpha chains and is off target, so its count carries little meaning. The chain carries TRBV7-9 and TRBJ1-2; D is undetermined. Trimming removed 5 bases at V and 8 bases at J, with 18 bases between. Germline CDR1 is SEHNR and CDR2 is FQNEAQ (reference sequence). CDR3 size: 14 residues. CDR3 sequence: CASSPRGPLEGYTF. The CDR3 DNA reads TGTGCCAGCAGCCCCCGAGGGCCCCTCGAGGGCTACACCTTC.

This clonotype ranks as medium-sized. This beta chain is a stray sequence in a library constructed for alpha chains; its clone size is not meaningful. This CDR3 is CASSPGSYEQYF. The CDR3 bases are TGTGCCAGCAGTCCGGGCTCCTACGAGCAGTACTTC. The J gene is TRBJ2-7, the V gene TRBV27; no reliable D call. Germline V gives CDR1 MNHEY, CDR2 SMNVEV (reference sequence). V dropped 5 bases and J dropped 0 bases, with 5 bases sitting between them. The CDR3 sequence is 12 residues long.

A note on this clonotype: A library made for alpha chains picked up this beta chain off target, so its size means little. The chain couples TRBV10-3 to TRBJ1-1, with 11 bases matching TRBD1. The germline V gene has CDR1 ENHRY and CDR2 SYGVKD. The CDR3 consists of 14 residues. With 7 bases clipped from V and 1 base from J, the junction kept 2 bases outside the gene matches. CDR3 sequence: CAINGQGANTEAFF. The CDR3, as DNA: TGTGCCATCAACGGACAGGGGGCGAACACTGAAGCTTTCTTT.

This clonotype was counted many times. This beta chain turned up in a library designed for alpha chains; as an off-target read, its abundance says little. The chain carries TRBV7-2 and TRBJ2-7; 11 positions agree with TRBD2. CDR3 size: 17 residues. The V gene end was trimmed by 4 bases and the J gene end by 6 bases; junction bases not matched to a gene: 14. Germline CDR1 and CDR2: SGHTA and FQGNSA. CDR3: CASSSGLSGGARSEQYF. The CDR3 DNA reads as TGTGCCAGCAGCTCCGGACTTAGCGGGGGGGCCCGCAGCGAGCAGTACTTC.

Relative to its sample, this clonotype is medium-sized (0.01 to 0.1%). A library prepared for alpha chains yielded this beta chain as an off-target read; its size is of little meaning. DNA for the CDR3: TGTGCCAGCAGCCTCATCAATGAGCAGTTCTTC. Its translation is CASSLINEQFF. V and J are TRBV28 and TRBJ2-1; D is ambiguous. The germline V gene encodes CDR1 MDHEN and CDR2 SYDVKM. CDR3 length: 11 residues. V was clipped by 6 bases and J by 6 bases, with 6 bases between them.

This clonotype was recorded at least ten times. Within a library made for alpha chains, this beta chain is off target, and its count is uninformative. J is TRBJ2-5 and V is TRBV5-1, with TRBD2 identical over 11 bases. Germline CDR1 SGHRS, CDR2 YFSETQ. The CDR3 contains 16 residues. Germline trimming cut 4 bases from V and 4 bases from J; bases unmatched to any gene: 9. CDR3 sequence: CASSPPGSGGAETQYF. CDR3 nucleotides: TGCGCCAGCAGCCCCCCGGGTAGCGGGGGGGCAGAGACCCAGTACTTC.

In its sample, this clonotype is medium-sized (0.01 to 0.1%). Since the library was made to target alpha chains, this beta chain is a stray read and its abundance is not meaningful. CDR3 nucleotides: TGCGCCAGCAGTCGTGGTCGGATCACTGAAGCTTTCTTT. Translating gives CASSRGRITEAFF. The V and J genes are TRBV4-3 and TRBJ1-1; the D is unclear. The CDR3 contains 13 residues. In germline, CDR1 is LGHNA, CDR2 YSLEER. Deletions cut 6 bases from V and 4 bases from J, with 12 bases between.

The table lists this clonotype with many counts. The library was prepared for alpha chains; this beta chain is a stray read, so its frequency means little. The chain has TRBV28 and TRBJ1-1, with D perhaps matching TRBD1 (5 bases). V dropped 10 bases and J dropped 3 bases, with 21 bases sitting between them. CDR3 length: 15 residues. The germline CDR1 and CDR2 sequences are MDHEN and SYDVKM. The chain's CDR3 is CATQDPRGSDTEAFF. In nucleotides, the CDR3 is TGTGCCACCCAGGATCCAAGGGGCTCCGACACTGAAGCTTTCTTT.

The sample holds many counts of this clonotype. As an off-target read in a library built for alpha chains, this beta chain has a frequency of little significance. The CDR3 is CASSPGTGSSYEQYF. The CDR3 region has the DNA TGTGCCAGCAGCCCAGGGACAGGGAGCTCCTACGAGCAGTACTTC. This chain uses TRBV12-3 or TRBV12-4 with TRBJ2-7; 9 bases agree with TRBD1. The CDR3 has 15 residues. Trimming cost V 6 bases and J 0 bases; bases outside gene matches: 6.

This clonotype is judged medium-sized. This beta chain is an unintended read in a library built for alpha chains; its size means little. The rearrangement joins TRBV10-3 to TRBJ2-4; 10 bases line up with TRBD2. Germline trimming cut 2 bases from V and 0 bases from J; bases unmatched to any gene: 4. CDR1 is ENHRY and CDR2 is SYGVKD in the germline V gene. CDR3 length equals 17 residues. The CDR3 region has the DNA TGTGCCATCAGTGAGGTTAGCGGGGGGCTAGCCAAAAACATTCAGTACTTC. Protein: CAISEVSGGLAKNIQYF.

This clonotype was observed many times. This beta chain appears as a stray read in a library generated for alpha chains; its size is not informative. The chain is built from TRBV20-1 and TRBJ2-1; 10 positions match TRBD1. This CDR3 contains 14 residues. Germline V gene data show CDR1 as DFQATT and CDR2 as SNEGSKA (reference sequence). Trimming removed 5 bases from V and 7 bases from J; junction bases left unmatched: 8. This CDR3 reads CSAAHRQGANEQFF. CDR3 bases: TGCAGTGCTGCCCACAGACAGGGGGCGAATGAGCAGTTCTTC.

Within the sample, this clonotype is medium-sized. This beta chain appears as a stray read in a library generated for alpha chains; its size is not informative. The rearrangement links TRBV5-1 to TRBJ2-3; a weak D match, TRBD2 (5 bases). The CDR3 spans 15 residues. V was trimmed by 3 bases and J by 8 bases, leaving 19 bases between them. The germline V gene has CDR1 SGHRS and CDR2 YFSETQ. The chain's CDR3 is CASSSDPGLAGTQYF. The CDR3 DNA is TGCGCCAGCAGCTCAGACCCGGGCCTGGCGGGTACGCAGTATTTT.

This clonotype was counted at least ten times. This beta chain is off target for a library built for alpha chains, so its abundance means little. This chain uses TRBV10-3 with TRBJ2-5, with D maybe TRBD2 (5 bases). The CDR3 has 15 residues. Per the germline V gene, CDR1 is ENHRY and CDR2 is SYGVKD. V shed 3 bases and J shed 1 base, with 12 bases lying between them. CDR3 residues: CAISDLPGSQETQYF. CDR3 sequence (DNA): TGTGCCATCAGTGATTTGCCGGGAAGCCAAGAGACCCAGTACTTC.

In its sample, this clonotype ranks as medium-sized. This beta chain is a stray sequence in a library constructed for alpha chains; its clone size is not meaningful. The CDR3: CASSFLAGTDTQYF. The CDR3 DNA reads TGTGCCAGCAGTTTTCTAGCTGGTACAGATACGCAGTATTTT. The V gene is TRBV28, the J gene TRBJ2-3; a possible D gene is TRBD2 (5 bases). The V and J ends lost 3 bases and 3 bases respectively, with 10 bases between them. From germline, CDR1 is MDHEN and CDR2 SYDVKM. CDR3 length equals 14 residues.

Many counts were recorded for this clonotype. The size of this beta chain means little, since it is a stray read in a library made for alpha chains. The V and J genes are TRBV7-3 and TRBJ1-1; D not certain. The CDR3 has 13 amino acids. V was trimmed by 8 bases and J by 4 bases, leaving 14 bases between them. CDR1 and CDR2 (germline): SGHTA, FQGTGA. Here the CDR3 reads CASAYLPLTEAFF. CDR3 nucleotides: TGTGCCAGCGCTTACCTACCCCTCACTGAAGCTTTCTTT.

There are many counts of this clonotype. The size of this beta chain means little, since it is a stray read in a library made for alpha chains. The chain couples TRBV20-1 to TRBJ1-6; D is uncertain. V was pared by 3 bases and J by 14 bases, with 14 bases between. The germline V gene has CDR1 DFQATT and CDR2 SNEGSKA (reference sequence). The CDR3 extends over 12 amino acids. The CDR3 DNA is TGCAGTGCTAGTGATGAGGGAGATTCCCTCCACTTT. Amino acid sequence: CSASDEGDSLHF.